Below, one T cell receptor beta chain is given with its context. Its antigen is currently unknown. Germline and junction disagree at one end, which may indicate a read error. TRB rearrangements were amplified by multiplex PCR with BIOMED2 TRB-A/B primers. In TCRdb, the multiplex PCR reads were re-called with MiXCR into one record per CDR3 protein. Here the sample spans 3,500 or so distinct CDR3 sequences, under 30% being singletons. This entry is derived from a study of T and B cells in COVID-19 patients. About the research overall: Most recovered patients had mild to moderate COVID-19 treated as outpatients. Critical illness requiring mechanical ventilation or extracorporeal membrane oxygenation affected 12 of 20 active-infection patients. About 90% of the 20 active-infection patients had comorbidities associated with unfavorable COVID-19 outcome.

CDR1 is SGHVS, CDR2 FNYEAQ, per germline. CDR3 size: 14 residues. Study conclusions and caveats: Symptomatic-phase blood samples from mildly ill patients and early samples from severe cases were scarce.

From blood, about 240-550 ng of genomic DNA served as TRB template. The TCR was taken from a human donor with active COVID-19. The donor label of this sample is uncertain. The chain joins TRBV7-6 to TRBJ1-3; D gene unclear. Sequencing was done on a sample of blood. CDR3 in DNA: TGTGCCAGCAGCATAGCAGGTTCCGGAAACACCATATATTTT. Residues: CASSIAGSGNTIYF.